This T cell receptor beta chain emerged from a study of T cells in Graves' hyperthyroidism and ophthalmopathy. Per the germline V gene, CDR1 is SGHRS and CDR2 is YFSETQ. The CDR3 is made up of 16 amino acids. V dropped 0 bases and J dropped 1 base, with 10 bases sitting between them. Study results and limitations: Within blood appeared most thyroid clonotypes that had expanded above 0.001. Separating ophthalmopathy from stable hyperthyroidism was achieved by a 13 V-J model.

Researchers barred patients who had uncontrolled infection, other autoimmune disease, pregnancy or lactation. As to this clonotype: The antigen is not known.

Researchers took RNA transcripts and amplified the TCR beta CDR3 regions from them. When the TCR CDR3 underwent first-round RT-PCR, the HTBI primer set was used. TCRdb called the multiplex PCR reads again in MiXCR, with one record for every CDR3 protein. The table includes around 620,000 distinct CDR3 sequences, about half detected once. The material sequenced was peripheral blood or thyroid tissue (not recorded which). This receptor was obtained from an adult woman with Graves' disease, either hyperthyroidism or ophthalmopathy (not recorded which). The chain is built from TRBV5-1 and TRBJ2-2; D is undetermined. The CDR3 DNA is TGCGCCAGCAGCTTGGCCCAGCCTCTGAACACCGGGGAGCTGTTTTTT. As protein: CASSLAQPLNTGELFF.